These 12 T cell receptor beta chains share one sample of origin, sequenced in a study of blood T cell repertoires in COVID-19. Assay used: immunoSEQ multiplex PCR; TCRdb lists only in-frame clones, some missing. Altogether roughly 80,000 clones are present, around 83% being singletons, with the ten largest covering approximately 8.8%. Source material: peripheral blood. The receptor set was obtained from a human donor in a cohort sampled during active COVID-19.

The chain recombines TRBV28 with TRBJ1-2; 9 positions match TRBD1. Losses at the gene ends were 3 bases for V and 4 bases for J; bases not matched to a gene: 6. Germline V gene data show CDR1 as MDHEN and CDR2 as SYDVKM. The CDR3 is 15 residues long. The CDR3 region has the DNA TGTGCCAGCAGTTTTAGGGACAGGGTCTTCTATGGCTACACCTTC. As protein: CASSFRDRVFYGYTF.

This clone was seen a few times. V gene TRBV19 combines with J gene TRBJ2-1; 9 nucleotides agree with TRBD1. V gave up 8 bases and J gave up 0 bases; unmatched junction bases: 8. Per germline, CDR1 LNHDA and CDR2 SQIVND (reference sequence). This CDR3 region has 16 residues. CDR3: CASWPGQGFSYNEQFF. The CDR3 bases are TGTGCCAGTTGGCCGGGACAGGGATTCTCCTACAATGAGCAGTTCTTC.

V gene TRBV7-8 combines with J gene TRBJ1-2; D is perhaps TRBD1 (6 bases). The CDR3 totals 13 residues. Trimming cost V 5 bases and J 3 bases, with 10 bases left between them. In germline, CDR1 is SGHVS, CDR2 FQNEAQ. Here the CDR3 reads CASSARTDYGYTF. CDR3 bases: TGTGCCAGCAGCGCCCGGACAGACTATGGCTACACCTTC.

This rearrangement joins TRBV2 to TRBJ1-6, with a possible D match to TRBD1 (6 bases). Germline CDR1 SNHLY, CDR2 FYNNEI. CDR3 size: 15 residues. Trimming stripped 5 bases from V and 7 bases from J, with 15 bases between. The CDR3 loop is CASSRQASNNSPLHF. In nucleotides, the CDR3 is TGTGCCAGCAGTAGACAGGCCTCGAACAATTCACCCCTCCACTTT.

This clone was observed many times. The chain joins TRBV6-5 to TRBJ1-3, with no clear D. This CDR3 has 13 residues. Germline V gene sequence: CDR1 MNHEY, CDR2 SVGAGI. V lost 6 bases, J lost 2 bases, and 8 bases lay in between. The CDR3 reads CASSALPGNTIYF. The CDR3 DNA reads as TGTGCCAGCAGCGCCCTACCTGGAAACACCATATATTTT.

This clone is medium-sized. This chain connects TRBV2 to TRBJ1-1, with D unresolved. The CDR3 contains 13 residues. Germline V gene data show CDR1 as SNHLY and CDR2 as FYNNEI. V lost 2 bases, J lost 1 base, and 5 bases lay in between. The CDR3, as DNA: TGTGCCAGCAGTGAACCTCCGAACACTGAAGCTTTCTTT. Protein sequence: CASSEPPNTEAFF. The full variable domain, completed using reference TRBV2 and TRBJ1-1, is EPEVTQTPSHQVTQMGQEVILRCVPISNHLYFYWYRQILGQKVEFLVSFYNNEISEKSEIFDDQFSVERPDGSNFTLKIRSTKLEDSAMYFCASSEPPNTEAFFGQGTRLTVV.

The V and J genes are TRBV6-6 and TRBJ2-3; 15 nucleotides agree with TRBD2. CDR3 length equals 17 residues. The trim removed 5 bases at V and 4 bases at J, leaving 7 bases unmatched. CDR1 MNHNY and CDR2 SVGAGI come from the germline V gene (reference sequence). CDR3 sequence reads: CASSQGLAGGMADTQYF. For the CDR3, the DNA is TGTGCCAGCAGTCAGGGACTAGCGGGAGGAATGGCAGATACGCAGTATTTT.

The rearrangement uses TRBV30 and TRBJ2-1; 8 bases map to TRBD1. With V trimmed by 2 bases and J by 6 bases, 9 bases remained unmatched. CDR1 GTSNPN and CDR2 SVGIG come from the germline V gene (reference sequence). This CDR3 has 15 amino acids. The DNA for the CDR3 is TGTGCCTGGAGTCAGGACAGGGTAGGGGCCAATGAGCAGTTCTTC. This codes for CAWSQDRVGANEQFF.

J is TRBJ2-5 and V is TRBV7-2, with 10 bases that match TRBD1. The CDR3 consists of 15 residues. Per germline, CDR1 SGHTA and CDR2 FQGNSA. J was trimmed by 4 bases and V by 2 bases; bases with no gene match: 4. The chain's CDR3 is CASSLMGQGLETQYF. CDR3 DNA sequence: TGTGCCAGCAGCTTAATGGGACAGGGGTTAGAGACCCAGTACTTC.

The chain's CDR3 is CATYGQGSSYNEQFF. DNA for the CDR3: TGTGCCACTTACGGACAGGGGAGCTCCTACAATGAGCAGTTCTTC. This chain uses TRBV19 with TRBJ2-1; 9 positions match TRBD1. Losses at the gene ends were 10 bases for V and 0 bases for J; bases not matched to a gene: 7. The CDR3 runs 15 residues. Per germline, CDR1 LNHDA and CDR2 SQIVND (reference sequence).

CDR3 region: CASSPGRAQVNSPLHF. In DNA form, the CDR3 reads TGCGCCAGCAGCCCTGGCAGGGCACAGGTTAATTCACCCCTCCACTTT. The V gene is TRBV5-1, the J gene TRBJ1-6; D possibly corresponds to TRBD1 (5 bases). Germline CDR1 is SGHRS and CDR2 is YFSETQ. CDR3 length: 16 amino acids. V was pared by 4 bases and J by 6 bases, with 17 bases between.

This sequence joins TRBV10-3 and TRBJ2-3, with 9 nucleotides matching TRBD1. This CDR3 has 14 residues. V dropped 10 bases and J dropped 0; count of bases not matched to a gene: 5. Germline values: CDR1 ENHRY, CDR2 SYGVKD. CDR3 DNA sequence: TGTGCCAACCGCGGGACAGGGAGCACAGATACGCAGTATTTT. Protein: CANRGTGSTDTQYF.